The entry that follows covers one T cell receptor (beta chain) sequence. Its antigen remains unknown. These data come from a study of cytomegalovirus exposure and HLA in healthy donors. Study-level results: Among immune exposure information, only CMV serostatus was available. Most subjects had HLA-A and HLA-B alleles reportedly predicted accurately by TCR beta sequences. Highly shared variants forming one cluster were likely a sequencing artifact. Evidence from a later analysis indicated that most CMV-associated TCR beta chains looked HLA-restricted.

Germline V gives CDR1 MNHEY, CDR2 SMNVEV (reference sequence). Trimming removed 3 bases from V and 4 bases from J; junction bases left unmatched: 8. This CDR3 spans 15 amino acids. It was with 60 Vbeta and 13 Jbeta primers that the PCR ran. Clones were read by immunoSEQ multiplex PCR, and TCRdb kept only the in-frame ones, dropping some. The sample includes about 60,000 clones. Sequencing was carried out using PBMCs. The chain recombines TRBV27 with TRBJ2-5; 7 bases are shared with TRBD2. This receptor was identified in a boy aged 5-17 years in good health and CMV-seronegative. The CDR3 region has the DNA TGTGCCAGCAGTTTCGGGGGGAGGAACGGAGAGACCCAGTACTTC. It is translated as CASSFGGRNGETQYF.